Below are 11 T cell receptor beta chains sequenced from a single sample in a study of spatial heterogeneity in lung cancer. From the 5' RACE reads, TCRdb called clonotypes with MiXCR, one entry per CDR3 protein. The sample holds fewer than 25,000 distinct CDR3 sequences; about 9.8% are singletons and the top ten take roughly a fifth. As to time point: blood at routine non-recurrence follow-up after resection. The source was PBMCs, collected at follow-up. The receptor set was obtained from a male donor with early-stage non-small cell lung cancer.

This clonotype was detected many times. This chain connects TRBV14 to TRBJ1-1; 7 positions agree with TRBD1. Germline V gene data show CDR1 as SGHDN and CDR2 as FVKESK. The ends lost 2 bases at V and 5 bases at J; junction bases unmatched: 11. This CDR3 region has 16 residues. This CDR3 is CASSQNLGGAWTEAFF. CDR3 bases: TGTGCCAGCAGCCAAAATTTAGGGGGCGCTTGGACTGAAGCTTTCTTT.

This clonotype showed up many times. This chain uses TRBV29-1 with TRBJ2-1; 7 bases match TRBD1. Trimming took 3 bases from V and 1 from J; bases not matched to a gene: 18. In germline, CDR1 is SQVTM, CDR2 ANQGSEA. This CDR3 contains 19 residues. CDR3: CSVEYRGPGPTGSYNEQFF. The DNA of the CDR3 is TGCAGCGTTGAGTACAGGGGCCCTGGGCCCACGGGGTCCTACAATGAGCAGTTCTTC.

This clonotype was seen ten or more times. The V and J genes are TRBV25-1 and TRBJ2-3; no clear D gene. Between the trimmed V and J ends, which lost 10 bases and 4 bases, there was a span of 15 bases. The length of the CDR3 is 13 residues. Germline V gene data show CDR1 as MGHDK and CDR2 as SYGVNS. This CDR3 is CAKHPGEADTQYF. Here the CDR3 DNA reads TGTGCCAAGCACCCCGGAGAGGCAGATACGCAGTATTTT.

V and J are TRBV2 and TRBJ2-7, with 10 nucleotides matching TRBD1. The CDR3 extends over 13 amino acids. Germline CDR1 SNHLY, CDR2 FYNNEI. Germline trimming cut 8 bases from V and 3 bases from J; bases unmatched to any gene: 4. The CDR3 DNA reads TGTGCCAGCTACCGGGACAGGGGCTACGAGCAGTACTTC. This encodes CASYRDRGYEQYF.

This clonotype was detected many times. J is TRBJ1-1 and V is TRBV5-5; 8 bases are shared with TRBD1. The CDR3 consists of 16 residues. Germline-derived CDR1 and CDR2 are SGHKS and YYEKEE (reference sequence). The junction had 8 bases not matched to a gene; V was cut back by 4 bases and J by 0 bases. The CDR3 region has the DNA TGTGCCAGCAGCCTCAGGGACAGGTTCTTGAACACTGAAGCTTTCTTT. Amino acids: CASSLRDRFLNTEAFF.

In its sample, this clonotype was seen a few times. The chain uses TRBV28 and TRBJ2-3, with D perhaps matching TRBD1 or TRBD2 (5 bases each). The CDR3 contains 16 residues. Germline V lookup: CDR1 MDHEN, CDR2 SYDVKM. V lost 5 bases and J lost 2, with 17 bases in between. The CDR3 reads CASSPRGLRVTDTQYF. CDR3 sequence (DNA): TGTGCCAGCAGTCCACGGGGCCTCCGGGTCACAGATACGCAGTATTTT.

This clonotype is medium-sized (0.01 to 0.1%). The rearrangement joins TRBV29-1 to TRBJ2-4; D is ambiguous. The V gene lost 4 bases and the J gene lost 7 bases, with 14 bases spanning the gap. The CDR3 runs 13 residues. Germline V gives CDR1 SQVTM, CDR2 ANQGSEA. CDR3 nucleotide sequence: TGCAGCGTTGCGGGCACCCGGGCTAACATTCAGTACTTC. It encodes CSVAGTRANIQYF.

This clonotype has only a few counts. The V gene is TRBV7-9, the J gene TRBJ2-1; D unresolved. The ends were cut back, 5 bases at V and 7 bases at J, with 15 bases in the middle. CDR3 length: 14 residues. Germline CDR1 is SEHNR and CDR2 is FQNEAQ (reference sequence). The CDR3 nucleotides read TGTGCCAGCAGCCCCTCGGGCAGTACGAATGAGCAGTTCTTC. This sequence encodes CASSPSGSTNEQFF.

The table lists this clonotype with many counts. V and J are TRBV7-9 and TRBJ2-2; tentative D call: TRBD1 (5 bases). The germline gives CDR1 SEHNR, CDR2 FQNEAQ (reference sequence). This CDR3 comprises 14 residues. V dropped 2 bases and J dropped 4 bases, with 8 bases sitting between them. The CDR3 sequence: CASSLLQVTGELFF. The CDR3 nucleotides are TGTGCCAGCAGCTTATTACAGGTCACCGGGGAGCTGTTTTTT.

This clonotype has more than one count but fewer than ten. J is TRBJ2-2 and V is TRBV5-1; possibly TRBD1 for D (6 bases). The ends were cut back, 4 bases at V and 8 bases at J, with 21 bases in the middle. The V gene's germline CDR1 is SGHRS and CDR2 YFSETQ. CDR3 size: 16 residues. The CDR3 coding sequence is TGCGCCAGCAGCGAGCCCGGGACACCCGTTTCGGGGGAGCTGTTTTTT. The encoded protein is CASSEPGTPVSGELFF.

This clonotype has only a few counts. This chain joins TRBV5-1 and TRBJ1-4, with D perhaps TRBD1 (6 bases). The CDR3 spans 15 residues. CDR1 is SGHRS and CDR2 is YFSETQ in the germline V gene. V was pared by 0 bases and J by 5 bases, with 11 bases between. The chain's CDR3 is CASSLEGGTNEKLFF. DNA for the CDR3: TGCGCCAGCAGCTTGGAAGGGGGAACAAATGAAAAACTGTTTTTT.